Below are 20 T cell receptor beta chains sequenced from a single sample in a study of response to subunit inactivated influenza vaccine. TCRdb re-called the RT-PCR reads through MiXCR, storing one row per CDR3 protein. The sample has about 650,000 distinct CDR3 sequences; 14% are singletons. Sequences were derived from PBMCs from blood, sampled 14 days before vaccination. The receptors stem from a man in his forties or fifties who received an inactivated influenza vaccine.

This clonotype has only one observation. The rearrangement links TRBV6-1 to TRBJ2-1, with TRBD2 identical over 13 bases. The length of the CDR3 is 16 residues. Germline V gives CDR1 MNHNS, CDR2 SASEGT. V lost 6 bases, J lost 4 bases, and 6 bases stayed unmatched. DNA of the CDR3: TGTGCCAGCAGCCGGGGGACTAGCGGGGCTTACAATGAGCAGTTCTTC. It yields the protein CASSRGTSGAYNEQFF.

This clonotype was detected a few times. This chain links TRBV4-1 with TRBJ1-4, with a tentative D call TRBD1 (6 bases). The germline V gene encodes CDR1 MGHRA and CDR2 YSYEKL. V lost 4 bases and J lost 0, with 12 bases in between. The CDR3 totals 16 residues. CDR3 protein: CASSPPDSSTNEKLFF. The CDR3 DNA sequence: TGCGCCAGCAGCCCCCCGGACAGTTCAACTAATGAAAAACTGTTTTTT.

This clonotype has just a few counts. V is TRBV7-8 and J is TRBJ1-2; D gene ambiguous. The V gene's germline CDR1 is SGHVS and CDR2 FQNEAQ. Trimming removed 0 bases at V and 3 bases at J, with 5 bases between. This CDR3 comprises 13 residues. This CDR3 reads CASSLALDYGYTF. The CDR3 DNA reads TGTGCCAGCAGCTTAGCATTGGACTATGGCTACACCTTC.

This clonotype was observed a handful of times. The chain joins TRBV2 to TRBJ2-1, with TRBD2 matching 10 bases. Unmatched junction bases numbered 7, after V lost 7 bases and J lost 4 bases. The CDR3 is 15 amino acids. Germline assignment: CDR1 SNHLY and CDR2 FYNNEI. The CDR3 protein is CASMVLAGIYNEQFF. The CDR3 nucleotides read TGTGCCAGCATGGTACTAGCGGGGATATACAATGAGCAGTTCTTC.

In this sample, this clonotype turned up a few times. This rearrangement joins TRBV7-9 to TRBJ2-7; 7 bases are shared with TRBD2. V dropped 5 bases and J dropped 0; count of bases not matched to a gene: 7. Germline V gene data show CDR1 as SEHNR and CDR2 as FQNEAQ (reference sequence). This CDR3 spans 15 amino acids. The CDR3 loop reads CASSPGGSASYEQYF. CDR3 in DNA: TGTGCCAGCAGCCCGGGGGGTAGCGCCTCCTACGAGCAGTACTTC.

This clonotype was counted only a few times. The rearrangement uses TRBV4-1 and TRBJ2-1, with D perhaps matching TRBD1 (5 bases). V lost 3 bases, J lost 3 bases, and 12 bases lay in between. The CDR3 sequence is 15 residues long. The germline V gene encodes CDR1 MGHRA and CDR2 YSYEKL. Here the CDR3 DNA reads TGCGCCAGCAGCCAGACAGTTTACGACTACAATGAGCAGTTCTTC. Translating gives CASSQTVYDYNEQFF.

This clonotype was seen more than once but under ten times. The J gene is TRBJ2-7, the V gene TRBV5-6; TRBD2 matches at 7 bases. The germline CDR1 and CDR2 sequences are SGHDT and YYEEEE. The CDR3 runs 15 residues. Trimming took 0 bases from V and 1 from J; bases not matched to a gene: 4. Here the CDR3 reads CASSLDERGSYEQYF. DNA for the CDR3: TGTGCCAGCAGCTTGGACGAGCGGGGTTCCTACGAGCAGTACTTC.

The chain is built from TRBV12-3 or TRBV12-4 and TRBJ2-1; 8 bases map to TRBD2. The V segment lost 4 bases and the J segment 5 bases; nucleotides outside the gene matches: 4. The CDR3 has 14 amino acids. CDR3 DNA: TGTGCCAGCAGTTATGGGACTAGAAACAATGAGCAGTTCTTC. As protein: CASSYGTRNNEQFF.

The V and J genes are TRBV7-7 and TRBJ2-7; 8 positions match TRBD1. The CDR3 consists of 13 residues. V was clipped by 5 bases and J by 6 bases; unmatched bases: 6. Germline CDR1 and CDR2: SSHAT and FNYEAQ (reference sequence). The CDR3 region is CASSKDRVAEQYF. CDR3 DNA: TGTGCCAGCAGCAAGGACAGGGTGGCCGAGCAGTACTTC.

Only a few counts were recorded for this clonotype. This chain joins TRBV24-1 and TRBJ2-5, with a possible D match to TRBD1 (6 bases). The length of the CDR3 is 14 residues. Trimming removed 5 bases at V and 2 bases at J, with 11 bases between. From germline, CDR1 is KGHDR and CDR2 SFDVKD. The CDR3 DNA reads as TGTGCCACCAGTGCGGAACAGGGTCAAGAGACCCAGTACTTC. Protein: CATSAEQGQETQYF.

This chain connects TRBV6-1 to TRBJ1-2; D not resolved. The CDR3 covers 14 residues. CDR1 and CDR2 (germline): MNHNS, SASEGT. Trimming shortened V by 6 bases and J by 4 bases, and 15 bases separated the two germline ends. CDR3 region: CASSPSGYFYGYTF. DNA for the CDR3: TGTGCCAGCAGCCCCTCGGGTTATTTCTATGGCTACACCTTC.

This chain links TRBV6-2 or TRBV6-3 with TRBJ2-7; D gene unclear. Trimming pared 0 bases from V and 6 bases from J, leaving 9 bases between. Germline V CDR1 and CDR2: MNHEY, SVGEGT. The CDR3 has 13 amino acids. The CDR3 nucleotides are TGTGCCAGCAGTTACTCGCGAAGAACCGAGCAGTACTTC. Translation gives CASSYSRRTEQYF.

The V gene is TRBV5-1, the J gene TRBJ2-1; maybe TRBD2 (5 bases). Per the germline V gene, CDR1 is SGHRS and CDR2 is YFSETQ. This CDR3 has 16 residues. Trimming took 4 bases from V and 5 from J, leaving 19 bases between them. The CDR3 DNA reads TGCGCCAGCAGCAACCGGGATCGAACGACCAACAATGAGCAGTTCTTC. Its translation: CASSNRDRTTNNEQFF. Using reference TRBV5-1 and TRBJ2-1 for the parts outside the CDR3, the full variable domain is KAGVTQTPRYLIKTRGQQVTLSCSPISGHRSVSWYQQTPGQGLQFLFEYFSETQRNKGNFPGRFSGRQFSNSRSEMNVSTLELGDSALYLCASSNRDRTTNNEQFFGPGTRLTVL.

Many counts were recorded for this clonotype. CDR3 in amino acids: CASSQGGDGPYEQYF. CDR3 DNA: TGTGCCAGCAGCCAAGGGGGAGATGGCCCCTACGAGCAGTACTTC. The chain employs TRBV3-1 and TRBJ2-7, with a tentative D call TRBD2 (5 bases). Looked up from germline, CDR1 is LGHDT and CDR2 is YNNKEL (reference sequence). This CDR3 has 15 amino acids. V lost 1 base to trimming and J lost 2 bases, with 12 bases between them.

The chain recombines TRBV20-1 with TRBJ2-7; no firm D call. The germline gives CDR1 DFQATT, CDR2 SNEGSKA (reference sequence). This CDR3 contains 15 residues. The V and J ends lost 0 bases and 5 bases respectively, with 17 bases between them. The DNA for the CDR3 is TGCAGTGCTAGAGATCATCTAGTAGCATCCCACGAGCAGTACTTC. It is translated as CSARDHLVASHEQYF.

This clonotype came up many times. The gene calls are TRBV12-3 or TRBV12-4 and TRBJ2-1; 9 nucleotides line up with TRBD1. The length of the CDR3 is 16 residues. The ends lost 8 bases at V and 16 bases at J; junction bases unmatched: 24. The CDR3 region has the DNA TGTGCCAGCCGCCCCTCTGGTGGGACAGGGATCCCCCCTCTCTTCTTC. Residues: CASRPSGGTGIPPLFF.

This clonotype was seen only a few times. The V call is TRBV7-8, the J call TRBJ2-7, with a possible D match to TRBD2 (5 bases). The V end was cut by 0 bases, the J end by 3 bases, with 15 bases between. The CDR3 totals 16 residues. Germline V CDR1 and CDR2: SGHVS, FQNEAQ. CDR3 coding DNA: TGTGCCAGCAGCTTAGCGCGAGGGCTAAGTCTCTACGAGCAGTACTTC. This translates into CASSLARGLSLYEQYF.

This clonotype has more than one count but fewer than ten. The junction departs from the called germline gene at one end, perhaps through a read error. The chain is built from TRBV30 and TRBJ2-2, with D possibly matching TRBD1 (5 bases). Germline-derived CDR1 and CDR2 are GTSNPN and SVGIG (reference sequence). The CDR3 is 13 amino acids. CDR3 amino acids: CARSTGNTGELFF. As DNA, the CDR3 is TGTGCCCGGAGTACAGGGAACACCGGGGAGCTGTTTTTT.

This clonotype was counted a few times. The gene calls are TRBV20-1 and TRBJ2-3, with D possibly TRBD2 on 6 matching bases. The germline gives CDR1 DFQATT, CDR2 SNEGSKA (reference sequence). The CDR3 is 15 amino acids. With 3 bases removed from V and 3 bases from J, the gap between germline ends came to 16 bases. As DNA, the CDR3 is TGCAGTGCTAGCCCTAGCAGTGGGAGGACAGATACGCAGTATTTT. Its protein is CSASPSSGRTDTQYF.

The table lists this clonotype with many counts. CDR3 nucleotides: TGTGCCAGCAGTTTACAGGGGGCTACCTACGAGCAGTACTTC. This translates into CASSLQGATYEQYF. The V gene is TRBV27, the J gene TRBJ2-7, with 8 positions matching TRBD1. This CDR3 is 14 amino acids long. Germline trimming cut 2 bases from V and 2 bases from J; bases unmatched to any gene: 2. Germline CDR1 MNHEY, CDR2 SMNVEV (reference sequence).